These 24 T cell receptor beta chains were sequenced from one sample in a study of brain metastases from non-small cell lung cancer. Only in-frame clones appear in the TCRdb table, and some are missing; sequencing was by immunoSEQ multiplex PCR. The data contain about 6,000 clones, approximately 82% of them singletons. The specimen was primary lung tumor tissue. Receptor source: a donor aged 40 or over with non-small cell lung cancer.

The CDR3 is CASSISGGARETQYF. DNA of the CDR3: TGCGCCAGCAGCATTAGCGGGGGGGCGCGAGAGACCCAGTACTTC. The chain couples TRBV5-1 to TRBJ2-5; the match to TRBD2 covers 11 bases. V shed 4 bases and J 4 bases; nucleotides not matched to a gene: 6. The CDR3 loop spans 15 amino acids. Per germline, CDR1 SGHRS and CDR2 YFSETQ.

The chain uses TRBV5-1 and TRBJ2-7, with 7 bases that match TRBD1. The CDR3 spans 14 residues. Germline CDR1 and CDR2: SGHRS and YFSETQ. V lost 4 bases to trimming and J lost 2 bases; unmatched junction nucleotides: 6. CDR3 residues: CASSRTGQTYEQYF. The CDR3 region has the DNA TGCGCCAGCAGCAGGACAGGTCAGACCTACGAGCAGTACTTC. Variable domain in full (rest from reference TRBV5-1 and TRBJ2-7): KAGVTQTPRYLIKTRGQQVTLSCSPISGHRSVSWYQQTPGQGLQFLFEYFSETQRNKGNFPGRFSGRQFSNSRSEMNVSTLELGDSALYLCASSRTGQTYEQYFGPGTRLTVT.

Comment on this clone: At one end, the junction sequence differs from germline, possibly due to a read error. In DNA, the CDR3 is TGTGCCAACAGTTTGACTTGGACAGGGGAAAACATTCAGTACTTC. This translates into CANSLTWTGENIQYF. This chain joins TRBV6-5 and TRBJ2-4; 9 positions match TRBD1. Germline V gene lookup returns CDR1 MNHEY and CDR2 SVGAGI. The CDR3 covers 15 residues.

V is TRBV7-9 and J is TRBJ2-1, with 9 bases that match TRBD2. The junction had 8 bases not matched to a gene; V was cut back by 5 bases and J by 3 bases. CDR1 is SEHNR and CDR2 is FQNEAQ in the germline V gene (reference sequence). The CDR3 has 16 amino acids. CDR3 sequence (DNA): TGTGCCAGCAGCCTTGGGAGCGGGGGGAGCTACAATGAGCAGTTCTTC. This sequence encodes CASSLGSGGSYNEQFF.

This clone turned up a few times. This rearrangement joins TRBV7-9 to TRBJ1-1; D call uncertain. Trimming removed 2 bases from V and 7 bases from J, with 8 bases in between. The CDR3 contains 12 residues. CDR1 is SEHNR, CDR2 FQNEAQ, per germline (reference sequence). CDR3 DNA: TGTGCCAGCAGCTTAACGGCCAATGAAGCTTTCTTT. Protein sequence: CASSLTANEAFF.

The rearrangement uses TRBV19 and TRBJ1-1; 7 bases align to TRBD1. CDR1 is LNHDA and CDR2 is SQIVND in the germline V gene (reference sequence). J was trimmed by 1 base and V by 5 bases; bases with no gene match: 4. This CDR3 contains 14 residues. CDR3 sequence reads: CASSPRTGNTEAFF. The CDR3 nucleotides read TGTGCCAGTAGTCCCCGGACAGGGAACACTGAAGCTTTCTTT.

The chain uses TRBV9 and TRBJ2-5; 8 bases map to TRBD1. The CDR3 contains 15 residues. V trimming: 3 bases; J trimming: 2 bases; junction bases outside the gene matches: 6. CDR1 SGDLS and CDR2 YYNGEE come from the germline V gene. The CDR3 DNA follows: TGTGCCAGCAGCGCCGACAGGGGCCCGCAAGAGACCCAGTACTTC. This translates into CASSADRGPQETQYF.

This clone appeared once. This rearrangement joins TRBV6-5 to TRBJ2-7, with 7 bases identical to TRBD2. Germline values: CDR1 MNHEY, CDR2 SVGAGI. The CDR3 contains 14 residues. The V and J ends lost 5 bases and 2 bases, in that order; junction bases with no gene match: 6. The CDR3 protein is CASSRQRGPYEQYF. The CDR3 nucleotides read TGTGCCAGCAGTCGCCAGCGGGGCCCCTACGAGCAGTACTTC.

This clone was counted between two and nine times. The chain uses TRBV6-4 and TRBJ2-2; perhaps TRBD1 as D (6 bases). The ends were cut back, 5 bases at V and 0 bases at J, with 16 bases in the middle. Looked up from germline, CDR1 is MRHNA and CDR2 is SNTAGT. The CDR3 contains 17 residues. The CDR3 here is CASSRFNTGSNTGELFF. The CDR3 bases are TGTGCCAGCAGTCGTTTTAATACAGGGTCGAACACCGGGGAGCTGTTTTTT.

The chain carries TRBV5-1 and TRBJ1-1; possible D gene TRBD1, 5 bases. With 2 bases removed from V and 1 base from J, the gap between germline ends came to 9 bases. Germline lookup yields CDR1 SGHRS and CDR2 YFSETQ. The CDR3 extends over 14 amino acids. CDR3: CASSFQGRNTEAFF. The CDR3 coding sequence is TGCGCCAGCAGCTTCCAGGGACGGAACACTGAAGCTTTCTTT.

The rearrangement uses TRBV30 and TRBJ1-4; the match to TRBD1 covers 8 bases. The CDR3 contains 15 residues. V was clipped by 3 bases and J by 6 bases; unmatched bases: 9. Germline CDR1 reads GTSNPN; CDR2 reads SVGIG (reference sequence). CDR3 nucleotide sequence: TGTGCCTGGAGAAGGCAGGGGGCGCGTGATGAAAAACTGTTTTTT. This codes for CAWRRQGARDEKLFF. The whole variable domain, remainder taken from reference TRBV30 and TRBJ1-4, is SQTIHQWPATLVQPVGSPLSLECTVEGTSNPNLYWYRQAAGRGLQLLFYSVGIGQISSEVPQNLSASRPQDRQFILSSKKLLLSDSGFYLCAWRRQGARDEKLFFGSGTQLSVL.

This chain uses TRBV5-1 with TRBJ2-7, with D perhaps being TRBD1 or TRBD2 (5 bases each). The germline gives CDR1 SGHRS, CDR2 YFSETQ. V shed 4 bases and J shed 0 bases, with 11 bases lying between them. There are 14 residues in the CDR3. CDR3 sequence: CASSPGALSYEQYF. As DNA, the CDR3 is TGCGCCAGCAGCCCCGGGGCACTCTCCTACGAGCAGTACTTC.

The chain couples TRBV6-1 to TRBJ2-7; weak D call: TRBD2 (6 bases). Trimming removed 8 bases from V and 4 bases from J, with 12 bases in between. Germline loops: CDR1 MNHNS, CDR2 SASEGT. The CDR3 runs to 12 residues. The CDR3 DNA sequence: TGTGCCAGCGGCGTGGGGAGGTACGAGCAGTACTTC. Protein sequence: CASGVGRYEQYF.

This chain links TRBV5-4 with TRBJ2-2; 8 bases match TRBD1. V was pared by 5 bases and J by 9 bases, with 12 bases of the junction left unmatched. CDR1 and CDR2 from the germline V gene are SGHNT and YYREEE (reference sequence). The CDR3 has 15 residues. The CDR3, as DNA: TGTGCCAGCAGTCCCCAGGGGGCGCTGGACAGGGAGCTGTTTTTT. This sequence encodes CASSPQGALDRELFF.

This clone was seen just once. The chain couples TRBV5-6 to TRBJ2-4; 8 nucleotides match TRBD1. Per germline, CDR1 SGHDT and CDR2 YYEEEE. The CDR3 has 16 amino acids. The J segment lost 0 bases and the V segment lost 5 bases, leaving 7 bases of the junction unmatched. CDR3 protein: CASSYDRGLAKNIQYF. The CDR3 region has the DNA TGTGCCAGCAGTTACGACAGGGGTCTAGCCAAAAACATTCAGTACTTC.

The chain is built from TRBV7-9 and TRBJ2-1, with 9 positions matching TRBD2. V shed 10 bases and J 8 bases; nucleotides not matched to a gene: 12. The CDR3 spans 14 residues. The germline V gene has CDR1 SEHNR and CDR2 FQNEAQ (reference sequence). CDR3 residues: CATGDSGGRDEQFF. Here the CDR3 DNA reads TGTGCCACAGGGGATAGCGGGGGCAGAGATGAGCAGTTCTTC.

V is TRBV7-8 and J is TRBJ2-3; D may be TRBD1 (7 bases). From germline, CDR1 is SGHVS and CDR2 FQNEAQ. There are 17 residues in the CDR3. V was shortened by 10 bases and J by 3 bases, with 26 bases between the two germline ends. CDR3 coding DNA: TGTGCCACCACCCCCCCAGGGGGGCCAGCACTGACAGATACGCAGTATTTT. Encoded protein: CATTPPGGPALTDTQYF.

The gene calls are TRBV6-6 and TRBJ1-6, with 8 bases identical to TRBD1. The V and J ends lost 5 bases and 7 bases, in that order; junction bases with no gene match: 10. The CDR3 loop spans 16 amino acids. Germline-derived CDR1 and CDR2 are MNHNY and SVGAGI (reference sequence). The DNA for the CDR3 is TGTGCCAGCAGTGGGACGGGGACAGGTGACAATTCACCCCTCCACTTT. Its translation is CASSGTGTGDNSPLHF.

The chain carries TRBV5-1 and TRBJ2-2; perhaps TRBD2 as D (5 bases). V was clipped by 4 bases and J by 6 bases, with 10 bases between them. Germline V gene sequence: CDR1 SGHRS, CDR2 YFSETQ. This CDR3 region has 13 residues. DNA of the CDR3: TGCGCCAGCAGCCGGGATGCGGCCGGGGAGCTGTTTTTT. Its protein product is CASSRDAAGELFF.

This clone was seen more than once but under ten times. This chain links TRBV6-5 with TRBJ2-3; 7 nucleotides agree with TRBD2. V lost 6 bases, J lost 1 base, and 7 bases stayed unmatched. This CDR3 spans 15 amino acids. Germline V CDR1 and CDR2: MNHEY, SVGAGI. The CDR3 spells CASSMGLQGTDTQYF. The CDR3 DNA is TGTGCCAGCAGCATGGGACTACAAGGCACAGATACGCAGTATTTT.

This clone was detected a few times. The V call is TRBV7-3, the J call TRBJ2-1, with 9 bases lining up with TRBD2. Germline V CDR1 and CDR2: SGHTA, FQGTGA. The CDR3 sequence is 16 residues long. The V segment lost 4 bases and the J segment 3 bases; nucleotides outside the gene matches: 7. The CDR3 is CASSSLAGSHYNEQFF. The CDR3 DNA reads TGTGCCAGCAGCTCCCTAGCGGGGAGCCACTACAATGAGCAGTTCTTC.

This clone is deemed large. The V call is TRBV7-9, the J call TRBJ1-1, with TRBD1 matching over 9 bases. The V gene's germline CDR1 is SEHNR and CDR2 FQNEAQ (reference sequence). V lost 2 bases and J lost 12; bases outside the gene matches: 4. CDR3 size: 12 residues. The CDR3 loop is CASSLSGQGSFF. The CDR3 DNA sequence: TGTGCCAGCAGCTTATCGGGACAGGGATCTTTCTTT.

The sample holds a few counts of this clone. The V and J genes are TRBV12-3 or TRBV12-4 and TRBJ2-7; no clear D gene. V lost 6 bases and J 7 bases, leaving 13 bases between the germline ends. CDR3 length equals 12 residues. CDR3 amino acids: CASRRSSSEQYF. The CDR3 nucleotides are TGTGCCAGCAGACGAAGTTCGAGTGAGCAGTACTTC.

V usage is TRBV7-9 and J usage is TRBJ2-1, with D possibly being TRBD2 (7 bases). Germline V gene sequence: CDR1 SEHNR, CDR2 FQNEAQ (reference sequence). The CDR3 loop spans 15 amino acids. Trimming stripped 2 bases from V and 2 bases from J, with 10 bases between. CDR3 coding DNA: TGTGCCAGCAGCTTAAAGGGGGGGACCTACAATGAGCAGTTCTTC. This sequence encodes CASSLKGGTYNEQFF.